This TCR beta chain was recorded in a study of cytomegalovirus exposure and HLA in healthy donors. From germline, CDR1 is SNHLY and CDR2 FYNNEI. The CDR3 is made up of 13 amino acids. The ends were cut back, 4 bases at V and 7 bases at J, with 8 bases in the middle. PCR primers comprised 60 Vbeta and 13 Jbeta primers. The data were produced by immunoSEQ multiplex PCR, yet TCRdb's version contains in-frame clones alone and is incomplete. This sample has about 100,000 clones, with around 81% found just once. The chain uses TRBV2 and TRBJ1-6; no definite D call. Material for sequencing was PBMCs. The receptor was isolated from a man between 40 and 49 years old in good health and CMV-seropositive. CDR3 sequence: CASSVGRNSPLHF. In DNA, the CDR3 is TGTGCCAGCAGTGTGGGGAGGAATTCACCCCTCCACTTT.